One T cell receptor (beta chain) is described in this entry. Isocitrate dehydrogenase mutation was absent in all glioblastoma patients. PBMC sampling occurred before vaccination, two weeks after the third dose, and at progression. Only in-frame clones appear in the TCRdb table, and some are missing; sequencing was by immunoSEQ multiplex PCR. The sample holds 65,000 to 80,000 clones; around 81% are singletons and the top ten take roughly 7.7%. This specimen belongs to a study of glioma-infiltrating T cells after dendritic cell vaccination. Study information: Dendritic cell vaccine was injected intradermally three times, biweekly.

The TCR sequence derives from a human donor with glioblastoma. The specimen was blood, collected before dendritic cell vaccination.

The CDR3 sequence: CASSLSSGSYNSPLHF. The DNA for the CDR3 is TGTGCCAGCAGCTTATCCTCGGGAAGCTATAATTCACCCCTCCACTTT. The genes are TRBV7-6 and TRBJ1-6; no firm D call. V lost 2 bases and J 3 bases, leaving 11 bases between the germline ends. CDR1 and CDR2 (germline): SGHVS, FNYEAQ. This CDR3 has 16 residues.